This TCR beta chain was found in a study of chemoradiotherapy in HPV16-positive cancers. Study-level findings and limits: HPV-responsive T-cell expansion during chemoradiotherapy was linked to improved recurrence-free survival in HPV16-positive patients. HPV-specific T cells were functionally defined from only a couple of HPV16-positive patients.

To note about this clone: Its target is unknown.

The CDR3 spans 14 residues. CDR1 MNHNY and CDR2 SVGAGI come from the germline V gene (reference sequence). Here immunoSEQ multiplex PCR was the method, and the copy in TCRdb shows in-frame clones only, minus some. The sample records tens of thousands of clones, 88% being singletons. The input for sequencing was blood, taken from a patient who underwent chemoradiotherapy. The receptor's source is a human donor with HPV-associated anogenital cancer. This chain connects TRBV6-6 to TRBJ2-5, with D possibly called TRBD1 or TRBD2 (5 bases each). TRBJ2-7 explains the end of the DNA better; the J call may be wrong. Here the CDR3 reads CASAGTPSGYEQYF. CDR3 nucleotide sequence: TGTGCCAGCGCCGGGACGCCGAGTGGTTACGAGCAGTACTTC.